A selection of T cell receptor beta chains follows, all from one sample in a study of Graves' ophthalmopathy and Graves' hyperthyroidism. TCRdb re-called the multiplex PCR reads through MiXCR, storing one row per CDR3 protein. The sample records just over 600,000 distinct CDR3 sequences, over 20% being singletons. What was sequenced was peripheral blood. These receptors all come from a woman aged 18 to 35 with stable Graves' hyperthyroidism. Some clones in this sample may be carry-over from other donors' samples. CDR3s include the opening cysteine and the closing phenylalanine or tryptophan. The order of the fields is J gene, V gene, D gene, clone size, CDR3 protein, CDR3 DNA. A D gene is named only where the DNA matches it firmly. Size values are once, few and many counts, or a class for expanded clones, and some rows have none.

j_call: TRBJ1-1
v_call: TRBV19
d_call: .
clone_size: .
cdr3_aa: CASSDRRPEAFF
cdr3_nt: TGTGCCAGTAGTGACAGGAGGCCTGAAGCTTTCTTT

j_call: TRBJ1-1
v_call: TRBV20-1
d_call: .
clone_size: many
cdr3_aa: CSASQDPNTEAFF
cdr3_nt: TGCAGTGCTAGCCAGGATCCGAACACTGAAGCTTTCTTT

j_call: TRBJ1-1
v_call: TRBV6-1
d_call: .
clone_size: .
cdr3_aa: CASRNRAEAFF
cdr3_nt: TGTGCCAGCAGGAACAGGGCTGAAGCTTTCTTT

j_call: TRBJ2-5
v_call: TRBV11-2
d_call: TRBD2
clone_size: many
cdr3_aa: CASSTLAGGRETQYF
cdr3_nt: TGTGCCAGCAGCACTCTAGCGGGGGGGCGAGAGACCCAGTACTTC

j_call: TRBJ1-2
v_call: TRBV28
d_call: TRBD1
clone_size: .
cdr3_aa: CASSLGTAGGYGYTF
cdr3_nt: TGTGCCAGCAGTTTAGGGACAGCGGGGGGATATGGCTACACCTTC

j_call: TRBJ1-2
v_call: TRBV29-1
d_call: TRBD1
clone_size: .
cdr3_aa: CSVGGQAPDYGYTF
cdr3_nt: TGCAGCGTGGGGGGACAGGCACCAGACTATGGCTACACCTTC

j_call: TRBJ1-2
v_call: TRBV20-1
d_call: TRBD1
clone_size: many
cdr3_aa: CSARDLRTGDYGYTF
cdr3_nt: TGCAGTGCTAGAGATTTAAGGACAGGGGACTATGGCTACACCTTC

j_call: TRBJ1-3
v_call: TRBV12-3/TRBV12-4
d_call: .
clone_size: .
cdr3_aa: CASSPGRTIYF
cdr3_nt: TGTGCCAGCAGCCCAGGTAGAACCATATATTTT

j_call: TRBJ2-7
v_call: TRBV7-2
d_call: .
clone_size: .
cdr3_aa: CASSLYRDYEQYF
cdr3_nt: TGTGCCAGCAGCCTCTACCGGGACTACGAGCAGTACTTC

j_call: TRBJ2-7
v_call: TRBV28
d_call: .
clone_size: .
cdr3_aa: CASSSRTGRSSYEQYF
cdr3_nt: TGTGCCAGCAGTTCTCGTACAGGGAGGAGCTCCTACGAGCAGTACTTC

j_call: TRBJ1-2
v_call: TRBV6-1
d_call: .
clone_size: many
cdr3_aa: CASRDGNYGYTF
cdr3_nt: TGTGCCAGCAGAGACGGAAATTATGGCTACACCTTC

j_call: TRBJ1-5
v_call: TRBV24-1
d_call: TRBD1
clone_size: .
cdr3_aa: CATSDPDRGGNQPQHF
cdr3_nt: TGTGCCACCAGTGACCCAGACAGGGGCGGCAATCAGCCCCAGCATTTT

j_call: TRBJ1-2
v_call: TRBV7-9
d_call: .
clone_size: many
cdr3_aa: CASSLGVRQTAGYTF
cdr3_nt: TGTGCCAGCAGCTTAGGGGTACGGCAGACGGCTGGCTACACCTTC

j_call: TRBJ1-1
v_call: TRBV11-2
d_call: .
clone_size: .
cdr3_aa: CASGDLPEAFF
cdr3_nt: TGTGCCAGCGGGGACTTACCTGAAGCTTTCTTT

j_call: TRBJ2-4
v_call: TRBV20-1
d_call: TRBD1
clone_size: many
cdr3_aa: CSARALAGGDKNIQYF
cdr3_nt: TGCAGTGCTAGAGCCTTGGCAGGGGGAGACAAAAACATTCAGTACTTC

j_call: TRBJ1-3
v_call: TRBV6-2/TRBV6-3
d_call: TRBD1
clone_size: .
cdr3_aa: CASYLGATGVGSGNTIYF
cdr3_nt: TGTGCCAGCTATTTGGGGGCCACAGGGGTTGGCTCTGGAAACACCATATATTTT

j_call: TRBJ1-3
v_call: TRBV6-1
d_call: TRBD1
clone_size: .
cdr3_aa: CASSQGTGRGNTIYF
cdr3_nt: TGTGCCAGCAGTCAGGGGACAGGGCGTGGAAACACCATATATTTT

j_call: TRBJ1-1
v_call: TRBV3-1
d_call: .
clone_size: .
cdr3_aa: CASSFIEGARAFF
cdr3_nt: TGTGCCAGCAGTTTTATCGAGGGAGCCAGAGCTTTCTTT

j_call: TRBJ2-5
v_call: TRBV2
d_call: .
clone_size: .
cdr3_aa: CASNPGNWAQYF
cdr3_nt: TGTGCCAGCAACCCTGGCAATTGGGCCCAGTACTTC

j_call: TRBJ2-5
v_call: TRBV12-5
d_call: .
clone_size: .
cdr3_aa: CASGLDRVLRETQYF
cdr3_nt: TGTGCTAGTGGTTTGGACAGGGTACTCCGGGAGACCCAGTACTTC

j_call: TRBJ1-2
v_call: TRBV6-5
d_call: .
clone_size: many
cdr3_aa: CASRPPRGKGGYTF
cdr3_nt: TGTGCCAGCAGACCACCCCGGGGTAAGGGCGGCTACACCTTC

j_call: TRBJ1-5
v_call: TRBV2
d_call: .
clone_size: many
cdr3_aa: CASSDLPTGWGYQPQHF
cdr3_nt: TGTGCCAGCAGTGACCTTCCGACAGGCTGGGGGTATCAGCCCCAGCATTTT

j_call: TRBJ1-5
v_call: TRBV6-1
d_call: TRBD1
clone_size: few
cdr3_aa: CASRLWDRGQPQHF
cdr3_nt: TGTGCCAGCAGGCTGTGGGACAGGGGTCAGCCCCAGCATTTT

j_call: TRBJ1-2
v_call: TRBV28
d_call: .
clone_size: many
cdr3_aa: CASSSTRQVYGYTF
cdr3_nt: TGTGCCAGCAGTTCCACCAGGCAGGTCTATGGCTACACCTTC

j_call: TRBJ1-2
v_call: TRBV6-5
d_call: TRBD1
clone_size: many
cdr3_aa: CASSYGTEVNYGYTF
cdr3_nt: TGTGCCAGCAGTTACGGGACAGAGGTTAACTATGGCTACACCTTC

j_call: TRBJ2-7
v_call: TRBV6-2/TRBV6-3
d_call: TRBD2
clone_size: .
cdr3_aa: CASTSGLAGYEQYF
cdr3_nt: TGTGCCAGCACATCCGGACTAGCGGGCTACGAGCAGTACTTC

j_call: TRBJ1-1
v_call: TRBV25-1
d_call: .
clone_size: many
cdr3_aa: CASSEISQYTEAFF
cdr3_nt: TGTGCCAGCAGTGAAATTTCTCAGTACACTGAAGCTTTCTTT

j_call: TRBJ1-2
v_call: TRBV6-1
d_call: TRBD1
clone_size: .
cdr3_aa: CASSEGGQGHYGYTF
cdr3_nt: TGTGCCAGCAGTGAAGGGGGACAGGGGCACTATGGCTACACCTTC

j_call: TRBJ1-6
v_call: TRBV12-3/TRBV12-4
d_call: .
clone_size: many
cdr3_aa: CAIRQGNSPLHF
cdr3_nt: TGTGCCATCAGGCAGGGCAATTCACCCCTCCACTTT

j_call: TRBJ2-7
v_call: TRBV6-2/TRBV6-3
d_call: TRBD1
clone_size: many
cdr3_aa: CASTDRVHEQYF
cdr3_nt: TGTGCCAGCACGGACAGGGTCCACGAGCAGTACTTC

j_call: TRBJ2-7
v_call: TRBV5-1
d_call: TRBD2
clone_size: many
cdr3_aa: CASSIGQAGGEQYF
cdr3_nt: TGCGCCAGCAGCATTGGTCAGGCGGGGGGCGAGCAGTACTTC

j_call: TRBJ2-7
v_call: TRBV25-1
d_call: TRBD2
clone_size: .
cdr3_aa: CASSFPGLAGQGEQYF
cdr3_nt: TGTGCCAGCAGTTTTCCGGGACTAGCGGGACAGGGGGAGCAGTACTTC

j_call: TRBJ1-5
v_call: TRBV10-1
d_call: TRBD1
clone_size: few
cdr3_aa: CARGRTGDPRGDQPQHF
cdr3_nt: TGCGCCAGGGGAAGAACAGGGGACCCCCGAGGAGATCAGCCCCAGCATTTT

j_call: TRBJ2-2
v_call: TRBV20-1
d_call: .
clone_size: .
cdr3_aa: CSAKDGRAASTGELFF
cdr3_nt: TGCAGTGCTAAGGACGGAAGGGCGGCTAGCACCGGGGAGCTGTTTTTT

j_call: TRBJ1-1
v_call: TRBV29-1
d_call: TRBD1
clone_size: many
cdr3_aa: CSVVSLTGIAEAFF
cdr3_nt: TGCAGCGTTGTTTCCTTGACAGGGATCGCTGAAGCTTTCTTT

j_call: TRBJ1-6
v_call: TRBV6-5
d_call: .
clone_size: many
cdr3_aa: CASTVLRANSPLHF
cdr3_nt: TGTGCCAGCACTGTACTCAGGGCTAATTCACCCCTCCACTTT

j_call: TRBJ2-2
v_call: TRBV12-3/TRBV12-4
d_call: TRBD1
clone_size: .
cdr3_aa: CASSRQGRGTGELFF
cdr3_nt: TGTGCCAGCAGCCGACAGGGACGAGGGACGGGGGAGCTGTTTTTT

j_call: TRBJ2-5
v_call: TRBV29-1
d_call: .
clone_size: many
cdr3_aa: CSVEVPGHQETQYF
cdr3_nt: TGCAGCGTTGAAGTTCCAGGACACCAAGAGACCCAGTACTTC

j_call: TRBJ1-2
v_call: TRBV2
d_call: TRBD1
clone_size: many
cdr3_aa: CASSDPTGSYGYTF
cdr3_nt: TGTGCCAGCAGCGACCCGACAGGGAGCTATGGCTACACCTTC

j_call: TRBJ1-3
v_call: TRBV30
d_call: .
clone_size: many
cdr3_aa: CAWSAGYGNTIYF
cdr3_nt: TGTGCCTGGAGTGCCGGGTATGGAAACACCATATATTTT

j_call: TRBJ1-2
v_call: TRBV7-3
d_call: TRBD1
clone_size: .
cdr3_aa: CASSLTPTGSGTGYTF
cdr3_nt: TGTGCCAGCAGCCTAACCCCGACAGGGTCCGGAACTGGCTACACCTTC

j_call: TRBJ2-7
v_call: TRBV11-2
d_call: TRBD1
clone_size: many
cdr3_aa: CASRRGTGNFYEQYF
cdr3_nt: TGTGCCAGCAGACGGGGGACAGGGAATTTCTACGAGCAGTACTTC